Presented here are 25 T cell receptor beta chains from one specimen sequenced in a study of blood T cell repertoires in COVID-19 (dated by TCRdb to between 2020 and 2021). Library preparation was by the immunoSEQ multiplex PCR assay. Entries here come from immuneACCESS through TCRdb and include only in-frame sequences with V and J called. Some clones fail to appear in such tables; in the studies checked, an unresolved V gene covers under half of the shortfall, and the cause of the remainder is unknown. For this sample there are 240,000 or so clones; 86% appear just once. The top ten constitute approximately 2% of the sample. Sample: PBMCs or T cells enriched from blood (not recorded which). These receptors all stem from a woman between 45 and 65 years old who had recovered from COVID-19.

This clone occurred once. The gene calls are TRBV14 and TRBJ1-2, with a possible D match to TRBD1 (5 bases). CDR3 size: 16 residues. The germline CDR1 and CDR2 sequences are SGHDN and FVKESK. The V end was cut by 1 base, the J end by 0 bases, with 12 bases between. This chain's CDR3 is CASSQVGTGTNYGYTF. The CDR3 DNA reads TGTGCCAGCAGCCAAGTTGGAACAGGAACTAACTATGGCTACACCTTC.

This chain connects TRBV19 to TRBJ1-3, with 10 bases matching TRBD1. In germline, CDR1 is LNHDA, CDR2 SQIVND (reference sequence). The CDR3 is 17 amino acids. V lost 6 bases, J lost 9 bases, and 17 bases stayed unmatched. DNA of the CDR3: TGTGCCAGTAGCCCCGGCTTGACAGGGGGCTCCCGCTTCACCATATATTTT. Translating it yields CASSPGLTGGSRFTIYF. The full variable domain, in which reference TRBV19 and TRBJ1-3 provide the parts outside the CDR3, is DGGITQSPKYLFRKEGQNVTLSCEQNLNHDAMYWYRQDPGQGLRLIYYSQIVNDFQKGDIAEGYSVSREKKESFPLTVTSAQKNPTAFYLCASSPGLTGGSRFTIYFGEGSWLTVV.

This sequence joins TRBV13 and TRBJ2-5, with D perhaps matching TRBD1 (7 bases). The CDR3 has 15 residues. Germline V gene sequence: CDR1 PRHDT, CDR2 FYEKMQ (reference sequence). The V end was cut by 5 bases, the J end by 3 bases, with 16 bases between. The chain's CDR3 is CASSQYDREEETQYF. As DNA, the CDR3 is TGTGCCAGCAGCCAATACGACAGGGAGGAAGAGACCCAGTACTTC.

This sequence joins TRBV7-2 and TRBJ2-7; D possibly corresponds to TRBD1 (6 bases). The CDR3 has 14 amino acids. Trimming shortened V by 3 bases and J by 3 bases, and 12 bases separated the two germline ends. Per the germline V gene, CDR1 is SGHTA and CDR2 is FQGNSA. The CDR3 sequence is CASSFPDRIYEQYF. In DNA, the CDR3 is TGTGCCAGCAGCTTCCCTGACAGGATCTACGAGCAGTACTTC.

CDR3 DNA: TGCGCCAGCAGCTTGGGACTAGCCTTTACCTACGAGCAGTACTTC. Amino acid sequence: CASSLGLAFTYEQYF. J is TRBJ2-7 and V is TRBV5-1; TRBD2 matches 7 bases. Germline-derived CDR1 and CDR2 are SGHRS and YFSETQ. V lost 0 bases to trimming and J lost 2 bases; unmatched junction nucleotides: 5. The CDR3 runs to 15 residues.

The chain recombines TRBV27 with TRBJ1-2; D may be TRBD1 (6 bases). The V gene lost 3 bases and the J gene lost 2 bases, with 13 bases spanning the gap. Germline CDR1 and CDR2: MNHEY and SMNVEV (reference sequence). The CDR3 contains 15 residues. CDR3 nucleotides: TGTGCCAGCAGTTTCATCGACAGGCCAAACTATGGCTACACCTTC. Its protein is CASSFIDRPNYGYTF.

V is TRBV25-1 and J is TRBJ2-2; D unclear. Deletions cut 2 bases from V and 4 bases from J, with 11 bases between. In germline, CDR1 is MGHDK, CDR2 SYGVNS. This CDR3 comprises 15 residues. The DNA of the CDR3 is TGTGCCAGCAGTGAACGGCGGTCGGGCACCGGGGAGCTGTTTTTT. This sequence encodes CASSERRSGTGELFF. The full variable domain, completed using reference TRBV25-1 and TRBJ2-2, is EADIYQTPRYLVIGTGKKITLECSQTMGHDKMYWYQQDPGMELHLIHYSYGVNSTEKGDLSSESTVSRIRTEHFPLTLESARPSHTSQYLCASSERRSGTGELFFGEGSRLTVL.

The CDR3, as DNA: TGTGCCAGCAGACCTATTGGTGCAGAGACCCAGTACTTC. Translated, it gives CASRPIGAETQYF. V usage is TRBV2 and J usage is TRBJ2-5; D not resolved. CDR3 length equals 13 residues. CDR1 is SNHLY and CDR2 is FYNNEI in the germline V gene. V was cut by 6 bases and J by 4 bases, with 12 bases left in between.

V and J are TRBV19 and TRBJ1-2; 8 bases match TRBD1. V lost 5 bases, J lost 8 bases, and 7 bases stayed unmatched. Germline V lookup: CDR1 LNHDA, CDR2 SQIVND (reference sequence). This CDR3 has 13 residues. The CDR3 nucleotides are TGTGCCAGTAGTGACACAGGGGGTAGAGGCTACACCTTC. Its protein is CASSDTGGRGYTF.

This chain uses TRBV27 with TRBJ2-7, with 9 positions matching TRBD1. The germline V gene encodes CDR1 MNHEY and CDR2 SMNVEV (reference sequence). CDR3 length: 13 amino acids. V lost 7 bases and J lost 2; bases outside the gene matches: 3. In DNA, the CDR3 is TGTGCCAGCACTTGGACAGGGGCCTACGAGCAGTACTTC. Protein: CASTWTGAYEQYF.

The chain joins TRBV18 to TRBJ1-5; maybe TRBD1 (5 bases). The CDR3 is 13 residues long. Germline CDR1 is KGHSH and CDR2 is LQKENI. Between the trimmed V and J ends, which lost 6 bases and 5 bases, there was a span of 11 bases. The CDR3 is CASSQTEHQPQHF. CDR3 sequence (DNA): TGTGCCAGCTCTCAGACAGAACATCAGCCCCAGCATTTT.

Here the CDR3 reads CASSMLQDDAEAFF. The CDR3 nucleotides read TGTGCCAGTAGTATGTTACAGGACGACGCTGAAGCTTTCTTT. V gene TRBV19 combines with J gene TRBJ1-1, with TRBD1 as a possible D gene (5 bases). The CDR3 has 14 amino acids. V was pared by 3 bases and J by 6 bases, with 14 bases between. Germline V lookup: CDR1 LNHDA, CDR2 SQIVND (reference sequence).

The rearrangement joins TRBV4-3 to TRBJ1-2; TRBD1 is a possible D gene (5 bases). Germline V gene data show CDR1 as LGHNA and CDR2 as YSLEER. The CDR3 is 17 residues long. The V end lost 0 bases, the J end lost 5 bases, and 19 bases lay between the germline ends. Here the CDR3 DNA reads TGCGCCAGCAGCCAAGATCAAGGACTATGGGGGAGGTATGGCTACACCTTC. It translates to CASSQDQGLWGRYGYTF.

The CDR3 coding sequence is TGCGCCAGCAGCTCTAGGCCGGTGGCTAGCGGGAACTTCGACAATGAGCAGTTCTTC. It is translated as CASSSRPVASGNFDNEQFF. The chain has TRBV5-1 and TRBJ2-1; 9 bases match TRBD2. Germline V CDR1 and CDR2: SGHRS, YFSETQ. The CDR3 is 19 residues long. Unmatched junction bases numbered 18, after V lost 3 bases and J lost 5 bases.

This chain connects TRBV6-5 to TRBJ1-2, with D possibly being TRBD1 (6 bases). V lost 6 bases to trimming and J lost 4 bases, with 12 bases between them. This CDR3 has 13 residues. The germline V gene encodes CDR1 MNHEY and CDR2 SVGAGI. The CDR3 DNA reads TGTGCCAGCAGGACTGGACAGTTCTATGGCTACACCTTC. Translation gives CASRTGQFYGYTF.

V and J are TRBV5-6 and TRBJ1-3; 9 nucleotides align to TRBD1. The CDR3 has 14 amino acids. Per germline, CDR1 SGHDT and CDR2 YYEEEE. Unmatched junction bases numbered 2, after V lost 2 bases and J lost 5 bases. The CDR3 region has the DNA TGTGCCAGCAGCTTAGACAGGGGGAGAAACACCATATATTTT. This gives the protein CASSLDRGRNTIYF.

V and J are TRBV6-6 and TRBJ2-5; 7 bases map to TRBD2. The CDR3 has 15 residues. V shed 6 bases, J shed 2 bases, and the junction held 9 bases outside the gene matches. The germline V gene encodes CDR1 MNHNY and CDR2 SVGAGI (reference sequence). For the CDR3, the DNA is TGTGCCAGCAGGGACGGGGGGACCCTTCAAGAGACCCAGTACTTC. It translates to CASRDGGTLQETQYF.

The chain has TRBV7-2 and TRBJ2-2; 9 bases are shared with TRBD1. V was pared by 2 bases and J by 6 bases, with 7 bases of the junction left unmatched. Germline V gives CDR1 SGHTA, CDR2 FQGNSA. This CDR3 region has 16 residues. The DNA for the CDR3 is TGTGCCAGCAGCTTATCAGGACAGGGGTACGCCGGGGAGCTGTTTTTT. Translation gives CASSLSGQGYAGELFF. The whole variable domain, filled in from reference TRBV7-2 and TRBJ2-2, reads GAGVSQSPSNKVTEKGKDVELRCDPISGHTALYWYRQSLGQGLEFLIYFQGNSAPDKSGLPSDRFSAERTGGSVSTLTIQRTQQEDSAVYLCASSLSGQGYAGELFFGEGSRLTVL.

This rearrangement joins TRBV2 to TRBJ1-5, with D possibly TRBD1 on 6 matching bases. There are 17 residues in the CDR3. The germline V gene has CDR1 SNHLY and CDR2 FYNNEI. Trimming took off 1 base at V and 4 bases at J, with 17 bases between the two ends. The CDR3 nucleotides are TGTGCCAGCAGTGAAGGTTGGACAGTTCTGGGGAATCAGCCCCAGCATTTT. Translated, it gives CASSEGWTVLGNQPQHF.

This CDR3 is CASSEVGGFLVEKLFF. The CDR3 nucleotides read TGTGCCAGCAGTGAAGTAGGAGGGTTCTTAGTGGAAAAACTGTTTTTT. The V call is TRBV6-1, the J call TRBJ1-4; D is unresolved. V was pared by 1 base and J by 8 bases, with 17 bases between. This CDR3 region has 16 residues. Germline lookup yields CDR1 MNHNS and CDR2 SASEGT.

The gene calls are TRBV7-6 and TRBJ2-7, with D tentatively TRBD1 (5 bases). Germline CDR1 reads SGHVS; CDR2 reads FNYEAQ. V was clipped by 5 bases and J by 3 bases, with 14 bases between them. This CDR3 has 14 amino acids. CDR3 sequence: CASSPDRTNYEQYF. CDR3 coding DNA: TGTGCCAGCAGCCCCGACAGAACCAACTACGAGCAGTACTTC.

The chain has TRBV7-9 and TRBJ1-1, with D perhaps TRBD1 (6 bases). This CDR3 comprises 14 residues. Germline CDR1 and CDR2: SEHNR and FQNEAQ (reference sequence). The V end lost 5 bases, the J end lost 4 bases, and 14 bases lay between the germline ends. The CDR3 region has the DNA TGTGCCAGCAGCGGAACAGGGTACCTCACTGAAGCTTTCTTT. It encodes CASSGTGYLTEAFF.

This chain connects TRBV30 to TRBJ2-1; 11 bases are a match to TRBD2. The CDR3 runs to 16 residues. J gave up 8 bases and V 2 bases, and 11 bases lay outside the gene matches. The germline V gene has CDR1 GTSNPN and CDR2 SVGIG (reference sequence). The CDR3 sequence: CAWSRTGTSGIDEQFF. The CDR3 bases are TGTGCCTGGAGTAGAACCGGGACTAGCGGTATCGATGAGCAGTTCTTC.

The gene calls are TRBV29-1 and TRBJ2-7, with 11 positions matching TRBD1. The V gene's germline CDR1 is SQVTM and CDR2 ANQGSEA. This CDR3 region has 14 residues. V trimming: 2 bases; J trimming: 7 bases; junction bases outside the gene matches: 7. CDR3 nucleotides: TGCAGCGTTGAAAGGTGGACAGGGGGCCGGGAGCAGTACTTC. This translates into CSVERWTGGREQYF.

CDR3 loop: CAWSVRGDIQYF. DNA for the CDR3: TGTGCCTGGAGTGTAAGGGGTGACATTCAGTACTTC. The V gene is TRBV30, the J gene TRBJ2-4, with D possibly being TRBD1 (5 bases). CDR3 size: 12 residues. CDR1 and CDR2 (germline): GTSNPN, SVGIG (reference sequence). The V end lost 0 bases, the J end lost 8 bases, and 8 bases lay between the germline ends.